This T cell receptor (beta chain) was sequenced during a study of T cell responses to AZD1222 COVID-19 vaccine. Unmatched junction bases numbered 9, after V lost 7 bases and J lost 4 bases. The CDR3 has 15 amino acids. CDR1 is LNHDA and CDR2 is SQIVND in the germline V gene (reference sequence). Produced via immunoSEQ multiplex PCR; TCRdb's table is partial and in-frame only. The sample holds around 130,000 clones, over 85% seen once. This specimen was peripheral blood, taken on day 0 of AZD1222 vaccination. The receptor's source is an adult in good health. This chain joins TRBV19 and TRBJ2-2; the match to TRBD1 covers 7 bases. The CDR3 DNA reads as TGTGCCAGTACTGGGTCAGGGGGTCTCACCGGGGAGCTGTTTTTT. This codes for CASTGSGGLTGELFF.